This T cell receptor beta chain was observed in a study of PD-1 blockade in mismatch repair-deficient tumors. Across the whole study: Enrolled about 2013-2017, patients had progressing, pretreated mismatch repair-deficient cancers of over nine types.

Sequenced by immunoSEQ multiplex PCR; TCRdb stores in-frame clones only, minus some. The table shows some 48,000 clones, with 77% occurring only once. TCR sequencing covered a few patients who responded to pembrolizumab. Between the trimmed V and J ends, which lost 2 bases and 3 bases, there was a span of 8 bases. Germline V lookup: CDR1 SGHNT, CDR2 YYREEE (reference sequence). This CDR3 is built from 14 residues. V usage is TRBV5-4 and J usage is TRBJ2-2; a possible D gene is TRBD2 (5 bases). This TCR was sampled from an adult with mismatch repair-deficient cancer. The sequencing used PBMCs, collected before pembrolizumab treatment. The CDR3 protein is CASSFRGYTGELFF. CDR3 DNA sequence: TGTGCCAGCAGCTTTCGGGGTTACACCGGGGAGCTGTTTTTT.